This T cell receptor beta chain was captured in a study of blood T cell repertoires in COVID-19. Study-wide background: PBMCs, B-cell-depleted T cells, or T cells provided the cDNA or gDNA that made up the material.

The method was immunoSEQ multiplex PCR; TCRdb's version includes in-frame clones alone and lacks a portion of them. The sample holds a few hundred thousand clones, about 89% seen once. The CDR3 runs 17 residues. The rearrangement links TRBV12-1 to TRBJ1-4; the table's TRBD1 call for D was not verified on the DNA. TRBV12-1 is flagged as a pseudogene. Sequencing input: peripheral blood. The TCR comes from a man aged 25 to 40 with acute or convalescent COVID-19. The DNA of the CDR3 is TGTGCCAGCAGCTTTGGGGGGCTGGGGCGGAGTATTGAAAAACTGTTTTTT. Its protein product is CASSFGGLGRSIEKLFF.